Each of the 2 T cell receptor beta chains below was sequenced from the same sample in a study of blood T cell repertoires in COVID-19. Repertoires were generated with immunoSEQ multiplex PCR, while TCRdb's copy carries only in-frame clones and drops some. The profile shows over 95,000 clones, 70% to 80% of them singletons. Sample: peripheral blood. These receptors all come from a woman of 80 years or more with active or convalescent COVID-19.

This clone was picked up a small number of times. V and J are TRBV7-8 and TRBJ1-2; D is perhaps TRBD1 (6 bases). CDR3 length equals 16 residues. Germline CDR1 is SGHVS and CDR2 is FQNEAQ. The V end was cut by 0 bases, the J end by 3 bases, with 14 bases between. The CDR3 DNA sequence: TGTGCCAGCAGCTTAGCGCATGGGGGGGCTTACTATGGCTACACCTTC. Protein sequence: CASSLAHGGAYYGYTF.

The sample holds one count of this clone. This chain links TRBV7-9 with TRBJ1-3, with 9 bases identical to TRBD1. The CDR3 is 17 amino acids. J gave up 4 bases and V 5 bases, and 12 bases lay outside the gene matches. In germline, CDR1 is SEHNR, CDR2 FQNEAQ (reference sequence). Written as DNA, the CDR3 is TGTGCCAGCAGCGCTGGACAGGGGTTCGGCGAGGGAAACACCATATATTTT. Translating gives CASSAGQGFGEGNTIYF.